Presented here are 26 T cell receptor beta chains from one specimen sequenced in a study of cytomegalovirus exposure and HLA in healthy donors. The repertoire was sequenced with immunoSEQ multiplex PCR; TCRdb's copy has only in-frame clones and lacks some. The sample has about 200,000 clones; 70% to 85% are singletons. Sequencing used PBMCs. The receptors were sampled from a woman aged 25-40 years in good health and CMV-seropositive.

This sequence joins TRBV28 and TRBJ1-5, with D possibly TRBD1 on 5 matching bases. V was pared by 8 bases and J by 11 bases, with 13 bases between. The CDR3 loop spans 11 amino acids. Germline V lookup: CDR1 MDHEN, CDR2 SYDVKM. The CDR3 sequence is CASRGEVAQHF. Written as DNA, the CDR3 is TGTGCCAGCCGGGGGGAGGTGGCCCAGCATTTT.

The chain links TRBV20-1 to TRBJ1-1; D ambiguous. CDR3 size: 11 residues. Per the germline V gene, CDR1 is DFQATT and CDR2 is SNEGSKA (reference sequence). V lost 5 bases to trimming and J lost 0 bases, with 4 bases between them. The CDR3 DNA is TGCAGTGCTGACATGAACACTGAAGCTTTCTTT. Translating gives CSADMNTEAFF.

This clone has a count of ten or more. The DNA of the CDR3 is TGTGCCAGTAGTATCACGACAGGGGGTTCTGGGGCCAACGTCCTGACTTTC. This codes for CASSITTGGSGANVLTF. The J gene is TRBJ2-6, the V gene TRBV19; 9 bases are shared with TRBD1. Trimming at V came to 3 bases and at J to 1 base, leaving 4 bases not matched to a gene. The CDR3 extends over 17 amino acids. CDR1 LNHDA and CDR2 SQIVND come from the germline V gene (reference sequence).

This chain uses TRBV27 with TRBJ1-4; 7 positions agree with TRBD1. The germline gives CDR1 MNHEY, CDR2 SMNVEV (reference sequence). Losses at the gene ends were 4 bases for V and 8 bases for J; bases not matched to a gene: 4. The CDR3 is 13 amino acids. Here the CDR3 reads CASSSRGGEKLFF. CDR3 nucleotides: TGTGCCAGCAGTTCTAGAGGGGGCGAAAAACTGTTTTTT.

This clone showed up just once. This chain uses TRBV19 with TRBJ2-1, with 9 bases identical to TRBD1. Germline V gene lookup returns CDR1 LNHDA and CDR2 SQIVND (reference sequence). Trimming took 3 bases from V and 8 from J; bases not matched to a gene: 2. The CDR3 covers 13 residues. Here the CDR3 reads CASSIRTGDEQFF. The CDR3 region has the DNA TGTGCCAGTAGTATTCGGACAGGGGATGAGCAGTTCTTC.

The chain joins TRBV27 to TRBJ2-3; 7 bases match TRBD1. The V and J ends lost 6 bases and 3 bases, in that order; junction bases with no gene match: 6. This CDR3 is built from 14 residues. Looked up from germline, CDR1 is MNHEY and CDR2 is SMNVEV (reference sequence). The CDR3 bases are TGTGCCAGCAGAACCGGGACAGCAACAGATACGCAGTATTTT. The encoded protein is CASRTGTATDTQYF.

The chain employs TRBV9 and TRBJ1-2; D might be TRBD1 (5 bases). V was clipped by 0 bases and J by 2 bases, with 11 bases between them. The germline gives CDR1 SGDLS, CDR2 YYNGEE. CDR3 length: 15 amino acids. The CDR3 region has the DNA TGTGCCAGCAGCGTAGATGGGGGACTAAACTATGGCTACACCTTC. Translated: CASSVDGGLNYGYTF.

The chain uses TRBV14 and TRBJ2-7; D may be TRBD1 (6 bases). The CDR3 has 13 residues. V was clipped by 7 bases and J by 7 bases, with 17 bases between them. Germline V gives CDR1 SGHDN, CDR2 FVKESK. The CDR3 nucleotides are TGTGCCAGCACCACCTTGCCCACAGGGGAGCAGTACTTC. Its translation: CASTTLPTGEQYF.

This clone was observed once. This rearrangement joins TRBV29-1 to TRBJ2-1, with 8 bases identical to TRBD2. Trimming removed 7 bases from V and 7 bases from J; junction bases left unmatched: 6. CDR3 length: 12 amino acids. Germline V lookup: CDR1 SQVTM, CDR2 ANQGSEA. The CDR3 nucleotides are TGCAGCGGAGCGGGAGATCGGAATGAGCAGTTCTTC. This translates into CSGAGDRNEQFF.

The rearrangement uses TRBV5-1 and TRBJ2-5; no firm D call. The CDR3 totals 11 residues. V lost 4 bases and J lost 1, with 2 bases in between. Looked up from germline, CDR1 is SGHRS and CDR2 is YFSETQ. CDR3 sequence: CASSLQETQYF. DNA of the CDR3: TGCGCCAGCAGCCTCCAAGAGACCCAGTACTTC. The variable domain in full, with the rest retrieved from reference TRBV5-1 and TRBJ2-5, is KAGVTQTPRYLIKTRGQQVTLSCSPISGHRSVSWYQQTPGQGLQFLFEYFSETQRNKGNFPGRFSGRQFSNSRSEMNVSTLELGDSALYLCASSLQETQYFGPGTRLLVL.

The chain couples TRBV4-1 to TRBJ2-7; TRBD2 is a possible D gene (6 bases). V was trimmed by 3 bases and J by 3 bases, leaving 12 bases between them. In germline, CDR1 is MGHRA, CDR2 YSYEKL. CDR3 size: 14 residues. The CDR3 DNA follows: TGCGCCAGCAGCCATCCGGGGGAGCGCTACGAGCAGTACTTC. This codes for CASSHPGERYEQYF.

This clone was recorded at least ten times. This chain joins TRBV11-3 and TRBJ2-1; TRBD1 aligns across 8 bases. Trimming took 2 bases from V and 1 from J; bases not matched to a gene: 1. The CDR3 consists of 15 residues. Germline values: CDR1 SGHNT, CDR2 YENEEA. The CDR3: CASSLRQGSYNEQFF. CDR3 DNA sequence: TGTGCCAGCAGCTTAAGACAGGGGTCCTACAATGAGCAGTTCTTC.

The rearrangement uses TRBV9 and TRBJ1-5; D perhaps matches TRBD1 (6 bases). V dropped 0 bases and J dropped 9 bases, with 10 bases sitting between them. Germline V gene sequence: CDR1 SGDLS, CDR2 YYNGEE. This CDR3 is built from 13 residues. The CDR3 nucleotides are TGTGCCAGCAGCGTAGGGGGGCTCGGGCCCCAGCATTTT. Amino acids: CASSVGGLGPQHF.

The chain combines TRBV6-1 with TRBJ1-2; 7 nucleotides agree with TRBD1. V lost 6 bases and J lost 6; bases outside the gene matches: 7. Germline CDR1 reads MNHNS; CDR2 reads SASEGT. The length of the CDR3 is 13 residues. This chain's CDR3 is CASRKIQGNGYTF. In DNA, the CDR3 is TGTGCCAGCAGGAAAATACAGGGGAATGGCTACACCTTC.

The chain couples TRBV27 to TRBJ2-1; D not resolved. The CDR3 sequence is 16 residues long. Per germline, CDR1 MNHEY and CDR2 SMNVEV (reference sequence). V lost 4 bases to trimming and J lost 8 bases, with 21 bases between them. The CDR3: CASSSPESNGNDEQFF. The CDR3 coding sequence is TGTGCCAGCAGTTCCCCTGAGTCGAACGGTAACGATGAGCAGTTCTTC.

V gene TRBV2 combines with J gene TRBJ2-1; 7 bases are shared with TRBD1. Germline V gene sequence: CDR1 SNHLY, CDR2 FYNNEI. This CDR3 contains 15 residues. V dropped 5 bases and J dropped 7; count of bases not matched to a gene: 11. CDR3 in DNA: TGTGCCAGCAGTCCCTCCAGGACAGGAAAAAATGAGCAGTTCTTC. Protein product: CASSPSRTGKNEQFF.

This chain links TRBV5-1 with TRBJ2-2; D gene uncertain. From germline, CDR1 is SGHRS and CDR2 YFSETQ. The CDR3 length is 13 residues. Trimming removed 0 bases from V and 6 bases from J, with 6 bases in between. The CDR3 sequence is CASSLGLSGELFF. The CDR3 DNA is TGCGCCAGCAGCTTGGGTCTCTCCGGGGAGCTGTTTTTT. Full variable domain (remainder filled in from reference TRBV5-1 and TRBJ2-2): KAGVTQTPRYLIKTRGQQVTLSCSPISGHRSVSWYQQTPGQGLQFLFEYFSETQRNKGNFPGRFSGRQFSNSRSEMNVSTLELGDSALYLCASSLGLSGELFFGEGSRLTVL.

This clone has just one count. The CDR3 loop is CASSLGGTPYNEQFF. In nucleotides, the CDR3 is TGTGCCAGCAGCTTGGGCGGGACTCCCTACAATGAGCAGTTCTTC. This rearrangement joins TRBV5-6 to TRBJ2-1, with a weak D call TRBD2 (6 bases). Looked up from germline, CDR1 is SGHDT and CDR2 is YYEEEE. Trimming removed 0 bases from V and 2 bases from J, with 9 bases in between. CDR3 length: 15 amino acids.

The genes are TRBV29-1 and TRBJ2-3; 11 nucleotides line up with TRBD1. Losses at the gene ends were 7 bases for V and 1 base for J; bases not matched to a gene: 13. Germline V gene lookup returns CDR1 SQVTM and CDR2 ANQGSEA. The CDR3 spans 17 residues. The CDR3 region has the DNA TGCAGCGCCGGTGGGACGATGGGACAGGGGGGCACAGATACGCAGTATTTT. Translated, it gives CSAGGTMGQGGTDTQYF.

This clone appeared a few times. The rearrangement joins TRBV29-1 to TRBJ2-7; D is perhaps TRBD1 (5 bases). The V end was cut by 5 bases, the J end by 0 bases, with 20 bases between. CDR3 length equals 16 residues. Germline V gene lookup returns CDR1 SQVTM and CDR2 ANQGSEA. The CDR3 sequence: CSVYRTGSTSSYEQYF. The CDR3, as DNA: TGCAGCGTTTACAGGACCGGCTCGACCAGCTCCTACGAGCAGTACTTC.

Only a few counts were recorded for this clone. This chain links TRBV7-8 with TRBJ2-2, with D possibly being TRBD2 (5 bases). The V end lost 6 bases, the J end lost 4 bases, and 24 bases lay between the germline ends. The CDR3 contains 18 residues. Germline assignment: CDR1 SGHVS and CDR2 FQNEAQ. CDR3 loop: CASSIIIPRPGITGELFF. The CDR3 region has the DNA TGTGCCAGCAGTATAATCATTCCCAGGCCGGGGATCACCGGGGAGCTGTTTTTT.

The V call is TRBV27, the J call TRBJ1-4, with 7 positions matching TRBD1. Germline values: CDR1 MNHEY, CDR2 SMNVEV (reference sequence). The CDR3 consists of 14 residues. Unmatched junction bases numbered 4, after V lost 1 base and J lost 8 bases. This CDR3 is CASSLYNRGEKLFF. The CDR3 coding sequence is TGTGCCAGCAGTTTATACAACAGGGGCGAAAAACTGTTTTTT.

The chain couples TRBV25-1 to TRBJ1-1, with D hard to call. V shed 4 bases and J shed 5 bases, with 14 bases lying between them. Per germline, CDR1 MGHDK and CDR2 SYGVNS. The CDR3 covers 14 residues. The DNA of the CDR3 is TGTGCCAGCAGTGTGTCAGGTAGGCGTACTGAAGCTTTCTTT. Translating gives CASSVSGRRTEAFF.

The chain recombines TRBV7-2 with TRBJ1-5; 9 nucleotides line up with TRBD1. The V and J ends lost 1 base and 4 bases, in that order; junction bases with no gene match: 5. Per the germline V gene, CDR1 is SGHTA and CDR2 is FQGNSA. The CDR3 is 16 residues long. CDR3 coding DNA: TGTGCCAGCAGCTTAGAACAGGGGGCCCTTAATCAGCCCCAGCATTTT. It translates to CASSLEQGALNQPQHF.

This chain connects TRBV6-5 to TRBJ2-3, with 7 bases matching TRBD1. The CDR3 extends over 15 amino acids. Germline V lookup: CDR1 MNHEY, CDR2 SVGAGI. The ends lost 6 bases at V and 1 base at J; junction bases unmatched: 7. CDR3 amino acids: CASRDRQGRTDTQYF. CDR3 bases: TGTGCCAGCAGAGACAGACAGGGACGCACAGATACGCAGTATTTT.

The rearrangement joins TRBV5-4 to TRBJ2-7; 9 bases map to TRBD1. V lost 4 bases, J lost 3 bases, and 5 bases stayed unmatched. CDR1 is SGHNT, CDR2 YYREEE, per germline (reference sequence). The CDR3 has 14 residues. The CDR3 bases are TGTGCCAGCAGCCTAGGGGACAGGGTCTACGAGCAGTACTTC. Translating it yields CASSLGDRVYEQYF.